This T cell receptor beta chain was sequenced in a study of metastatic and nonmetastatic thyroid tumors. Study overall: Blood and tumor or nodule tissue repertoires from malignant and benign thyroid patients were compared.

The entire patient cohort was treatment-naive prior to thyroid surgery. From its first to its last residue, the CDR3 has 12 amino acids. CDR1 is SGHNT, CDR2 YENEEA, per germline. In the original analysis: The authors used CDR3 differences across clinicopathological groups to build a distant-metastasis classifier for papillary thyroid cancer. TCRdb re-called clones via MiXCR from the PCR reads. The V and J calls here are based on TCRdb, not the publication. This sample has about 25,000 clones, with under 25% found just once. Findings and caveats of the study: A significant increase in TCR beta diversity was reportedly seen in malignant thyroid tumors relative to benign nodules, in blood and tumor.

Turning to this clone: Its matching antigen is unknown. The conserved phenylalanine or tryptophan normally closing the CDR3 is absent here, so this likely arose from a read error. The DNA is left out, because the CDR3 cannot be placed on it with certainty; the CDR3 is given as TCRdb lists it.

The sample comprised blood. The J gene is TRBJ1-1, the V gene TRBV11-3; the table's D call TRBD1 went unverified against the DNA. This clonotype originated in a male donor with papillary thyroid cancer or a benign thyroid nodule (not recorded which). Some clones in this sample may be carry-over from other donors' samples. This chain's CDR3 is CASSSLYRGLEV.